The 12 T cell receptor beta chains in this list originate from one sample, sequenced in a study of T-cell reconstitution after alpha-beta-depleted transplantation in children. A library of TCRbeta sequences, prepared with unique molecular identifiers, was generated. TCRdb re-derived calls from the PCR reads in MiXCR, one entry per CDR3 protein. The table lists around 580,000 distinct CDR3 sequences, 27% of them singletons, with about 35% in the top ten. Sequences were derived from PBMCs, sampled before TCRalphabeta/CD19-depleted stem cell transplant. The receptors were gathered from a boy younger than two with Wiskott-Aldrich syndrome, due to receive a stem cell transplant.

The chain has TRBV30 and TRBJ1-5, with a weak D call TRBD1 (5 bases). The V end was cut by 5 bases, the J end by 2 bases, with 16 bases between. Germline-derived CDR1 and CDR2 are GTSNPN and SVGIG (reference sequence). This CDR3 is built from 15 residues. The CDR3 DNA sequence: TGTGCCTGGGGGGGTCGGGTTAATGGCAATCAGCCCCAGCATTTT. Translation gives CAWGGRVNGNQPQHF.

The genes are TRBV20-1 and TRBJ2-7; no clear D. The CDR3 runs 12 residues. Per the germline V gene, CDR1 is DFQATT and CDR2 is SNEGSKA (reference sequence). Trimming cost V 3 bases and J 0 bases, with 6 bases left between them. CDR3 region: CSASEDSYEQYF. The CDR3 DNA reads as TGCAGTGCTAGTGAAGACTCCTACGAGCAGTACTTC.

The rearrangement links TRBV11-1 to TRBJ2-7, with TRBD2 identical over 13 bases. Trimming removed 2 bases from V and 0 bases from J; junction bases left unmatched: 7. CDR3 size: 18 residues. The V gene's germline CDR1 is SGHAT and CDR2 FQDESV (reference sequence). The CDR3, as DNA: TGTGCCAGCAGCTTAACGACTAGCGGGAGGCCGACCTCCTACGAGCAGTACTTC. Translating gives CASSLTTSGRPTSYEQYF.

The genes are TRBV9 and TRBJ1-1; D perhaps matches TRBD1 (6 bases). Germline CDR1 reads SGDLS; CDR2 reads YYNGEE. The CDR3 totals 13 residues. V was trimmed by 0 bases and J by 9 bases, leaving 12 bases between them. This CDR3 is CASSVEGGRQAFF. For the CDR3, the DNA is TGTGCCAGCAGCGTAGAGGGGGGGCGCCAAGCTTTCTTT. Full variable domain (outside the CDR3, taken from reference TRBV9 and TRBJ1-1): DSGVTQTPKHLITATGQRVTLRCSPRSGDLSVYWYQQSLDQGLQFLIQYYNGEERAKGNILERFSAQQFPDLHSELNLSSLELGDSALYFCASSVEGGRQAFFGQGTRLTVV.

The V and J genes are TRBV28 and TRBJ2-1; TRBD2 matches 10 bases. The J segment lost 9 bases and the V segment lost 3 bases, leaving 5 bases of the junction unmatched. This CDR3 has 14 residues. The germline CDR1 and CDR2 sequences are MDHEN and SYDVKM. The CDR3 loop is CASSFLAGVSEQFF. The CDR3 coding sequence is TGTGCCAGCAGTTTTCTAGCGGGAGTTTCTGAGCAGTTCTTC.

The chain uses TRBV5-1 and TRBJ1-4; a weak D match, TRBD1 (5 bases). The germline V gene has CDR1 SGHRS and CDR2 YFSETQ. Trimming cost V 3 bases and J 2 bases, with 8 bases left between them. CDR3 length equals 14 residues. CDR3 residues: CASSYRGTNEKLFF. CDR3 sequence (DNA): TGCGCCAGCAGCTACCGGGGGACTAATGAAAAACTGTTTTTT.

This chain's CDR3 is CASSRPAGTGSGVGNEQFF. The CDR3 DNA follows: TGTGCCAGCTCTCGGCCAGCCGGGACAGGGAGCGGAGTGGGCAATGAGCAGTTCTTC. This chain uses TRBV18 with TRBJ2-1; 9 bases agree with TRBD1. In germline, CDR1 is KGHSH, CDR2 LQKENI. Trimming at V came to 6 bases and at J to 6 bases, leaving 21 bases not matched to a gene. The CDR3 loop spans 19 amino acids.

This chain connects TRBV27 to TRBJ2-3; D remains ambiguous. Trimming took 4 bases from V and 0 from J, leaving 17 bases between them. The CDR3 consists of 17 residues. Germline CDR1 and CDR2: MNHEY and SMNVEV (reference sequence). The CDR3 is CASSSISGFSSTDTQYF. CDR3 DNA sequence: TGTGCCAGCAGTTCAATCTCAGGTTTCTCAAGCACAGATACGCAGTATTTT.

J is TRBJ2-1 and V is TRBV27, with D possibly matching TRBD2 (6 bases). The length of the CDR3 is 15 residues. Trimming removed 6 bases from V and 6 bases from J, with 18 bases in between. Germline V gene sequence: CDR1 MNHEY, CDR2 SMNVEV (reference sequence). The CDR3 bases are TGTGCCAGCAGAGCGGTGGCACTAGCCCCCAATGAGCAGTTCTTC. It codes for CASRAVALAPNEQFF.

The rearrangement joins TRBV20-1 to TRBJ2-1; 7 nucleotides match TRBD1. Germline V gives CDR1 DFQATT, CDR2 SNEGSKA (reference sequence). The CDR3 consists of 16 residues. Trimming cost V 5 bases and J 0 bases; bases outside gene matches: 10. Written as DNA, the CDR3 is TGCAGTGCTGGCCATCCAGGGGGAGTCTCCTACAATGAGCAGTTCTTC. This gives the protein CSAGHPGGVSYNEQFF.

The sample holds a few counts of this clonotype. This chain uses TRBV9 with TRBJ1-1; 7 bases are shared with TRBD1. CDR1 is SGDLS and CDR2 is YYNGEE in the germline V gene. The CDR3 loop spans 16 amino acids. The trim removed 0 bases at V and 8 bases at J, leaving 13 bases unmatched. CDR3 sequence: CASSVDPTGARAEAFF. The CDR3 DNA follows: TGTGCCAGCAGCGTAGACCCAACAGGGGCGCGGGCCGAAGCTTTCTTT.

The table lists this clonotype with a few counts. This CDR3 is CATGQGAIIDNEQFF. The CDR3 region has the DNA TGTGCCACCGGACAGGGGGCGATTATCGACAATGAGCAGTTCTTC. V usage is TRBV10-3 and J usage is TRBJ2-1; 11 positions match TRBD1. J gave up 5 bases and V 10 bases, and 10 bases lay outside the gene matches. The CDR3 spans 15 residues. Per germline, CDR1 ENHRY and CDR2 SYGVKD.